The 16 T cell receptor beta chains listed next were all sequenced from one sample in a study of blood T cell repertoires in COVID-19. Sequenced by immunoSEQ multiplex PCR; TCRdb stores in-frame clones only, minus some. In the table there are about 300,000 clones, approximately 89% of which are singletons. Material for sequencing was peripheral blood. These receptors were taken from a woman in her twenties or thirties who had recovered from COVID-19.

The chain employs TRBV29-1 and TRBJ1-1; TRBD1 might be the D (6 bases). V gave up 6 bases and J gave up 11 bases, with 13 bases separating them. This CDR3 is 10 amino acids long. Germline values: CDR1 SQVTM, CDR2 ANQGSEA. The CDR3 nucleotides read TGCAGCGTCCGGACAGCCTGGGCTTTCTTT. Translating gives CSVRTAWAFF.

V gene TRBV19 combines with J gene TRBJ1-5, with 8 bases aligning to TRBD1. In germline, CDR1 is LNHDA, CDR2 SQIVND (reference sequence). The CDR3 spans 15 residues. Trimming took 6 bases from V and 3 from J; bases not matched to a gene: 7. CDR3 loop: CASRKWGQDNQPQHF. CDR3 coding DNA: TGTGCCAGTAGGAAATGGGGACAGGACAATCAGCCCCAGCATTTT.

J is TRBJ1-2 and V is TRBV5-4; TRBD1 matches at 7 bases. CDR1 and CDR2 (germline): SGHNT, YYREEE (reference sequence). V was pared by 0 bases and J by 3 bases, with 8 bases of the junction left unmatched. This CDR3 contains 16 residues. The CDR3 DNA is TGTGCCAGCAGCTTGGCCGGGGAACAGGGGTACTATGGCTACACCTTC. Amino acids: CASSLAGEQGYYGYTF.

The rearrangement joins TRBV5-6 to TRBJ2-2; D gene ambiguous. The CDR3 sequence is 13 residues long. V was trimmed by 3 bases and J by 6 bases, leaving 9 bases between them. Germline V lookup: CDR1 SGHDT, CDR2 YYEEEE. The CDR3 loop reads CASSSSFSGELFF. The CDR3 nucleotides read TGTGCCAGCAGCTCGTCTTTTTCCGGGGAGCTGTTTTTT.

The chain links TRBV2 to TRBJ1-4; 7 bases match TRBD1. The V and J ends lost 8 bases and 8 bases, in that order; junction bases with no gene match: 8. The CDR3 runs to 13 residues. Germline V CDR1 and CDR2: SNHLY, FYNNEI. The CDR3 here is CASLTGHREKLFF. DNA of the CDR3: TGTGCCAGCCTGACAGGGCACCGCGAAAAACTGTTTTTT.

The rearrangement links TRBV18 to TRBJ2-7; no firm D call. CDR1 KGHSH and CDR2 LQKENI come from the germline V gene. The length of the CDR3 is 14 residues. Trimming removed 4 bases at V and 2 bases at J, with 12 bases between. CDR3 coding DNA: TGTGCCAGCTCACACGATCGGGTACCCTACGAGCAGTACTTC. Its translation: CASSHDRVPYEQYF. Complete variable domain (other parts from reference TRBV18 and TRBJ2-7): NAGVMQNPRHLVRRRGQEARLRCSPMKGHSHVYWYRQLPEEGLKFMVYLQKENIIDESGMPKERFSAEFPKEGPSILRIQQVVRGDSAAYFCASSHDRVPYEQYFGPGTRLTVT.

This chain links TRBV28 with TRBJ2-7; perhaps TRBD2 as D (6 bases). CDR1 and CDR2 (germline): MDHEN, SYDVKM. CDR3 size: 14 residues. V was trimmed by 1 base and J by 6 bases, leaving 13 bases between them. The CDR3 protein is CASSLSPSDSEQYF. DNA of the CDR3: TGTGCCAGCAGTTTATCCCCTAGCGACAGCGAGCAGTACTTC. Full variable domain (missing parts from reference TRBV28 and TRBJ2-7): DVKVTQSSRYLVKRTGEKVFLECVQDMDHENMFWYRQDPGLGLRLIYFSYDVKMKEKGDIPEGYSVSREKKERFSLILESASTNQTSMYLCASSLSPSDSEQYFGPGTRLTVT.

The chain employs TRBV30 and TRBJ2-3; D uncertain. Germline assignment: CDR1 GTSNPN and CDR2 SVGIG (reference sequence). The CDR3 is made up of 13 amino acids. V was trimmed by 1 base and J by 1 base, leaving 6 bases between them. The CDR3 spells CAWSDPGTDTQYF. CDR3 nucleotides: TGTGCCTGGAGTGATCCGGGCACAGATACGCAGTATTTT.

V gene TRBV27 combines with J gene TRBJ1-2; 9 bases align to TRBD1. Losses at the gene ends were 5 bases for V and 2 bases for J; bases not matched to a gene: 6. The CDR3 is 15 amino acids. The germline V gene has CDR1 MNHEY and CDR2 SMNVEV (reference sequence). Written as DNA, the CDR3 is TGTGCCAGCAGTCCCGGACAGGGGCCCAACTATGGCTACACCTTC. It encodes CASSPGQGPNYGYTF.

The V and J genes are TRBV10-3 and TRBJ2-3; maybe TRBD2 (6 bases). Trimming pared 11 bases from V and 0 bases from J, leaving 12 bases between. CDR3 size: 13 residues. CDR1 and CDR2 (germline): ENHRY, SYGVKD. The CDR3 DNA follows: TGTGCCGCCGGTGGGACTAGCACAGATACGCAGTATTTT. This gives the protein CAAGGTSTDTQYF.

This sequence joins TRBV5-6 and TRBJ1-6; TRBD1 aligns across 8 bases. The V gene end was trimmed by 3 bases and the J gene end by 8 bases; junction bases not matched to a gene: 7. The CDR3 is 15 amino acids. The germline CDR1 and CDR2 sequences are SGHDT and YYEEEE. The CDR3 sequence is CASSWGGQADSPLHF. In DNA, the CDR3 is TGTGCCAGCAGCTGGGGGGGACAGGCAGATTCACCCCTCCACTTT.

The rearrangement joins TRBV5-6 to TRBJ2-3, with 11 bases that match TRBD1. Germline-derived CDR1 and CDR2 are SGHDT and YYEEEE. The CDR3 has 16 residues. V trimming: 4 bases; J trimming: 4 bases; junction bases outside the gene matches: 8. The DNA for the CDR3 is TGTGCCAGCAGCATCCCCTGGACAGGGGGCGCAGATACGCAGTATTTT. Translating gives CASSIPWTGGADTQYF. The full variable domain, with the rest looked up from reference TRBV5-6 and TRBJ2-3, is DAGVTQSPTHLIKTRGQQVTLRCSPKSGHDTVSWYQQALGQGPQFIFQYYEEEERQRGNFPDRFSGHQFPNYSSELNVNALLLGDSALYLCASSIPWTGGADTQYFGPGTRLTVL.

The chain joins TRBV28 to TRBJ2-1; D is perhaps TRBD1 (5 bases). CDR3 length: 14 amino acids. Germline lookup yields CDR1 MDHEN and CDR2 SYDVKM. Deletions cut 7 bases from V and 9 bases from J, with 19 bases between. CDR3: CASTDGRGRGEQFF. In nucleotides, the CDR3 is TGTGCCAGCACCGACGGACGAGGAAGGGGTGAGCAGTTCTTC.

J is TRBJ2-1 and V is TRBV9; possibly TRBD2 for D (5 bases). Between the trimmed V and J ends, which lost 4 bases and 6 bases, there was a span of 11 bases. Germline lookup yields CDR1 SGDLS and CDR2 YYNGEE. The CDR3 sequence is 13 residues long. CDR3 sequence (DNA): TGTGCCAGCAGCCCCCGAACTAGCAATGAGCAGTTCTTC. Translating it yields CASSPRTSNEQFF.

The V call is TRBV5-1, the J call TRBJ2-5; perhaps TRBD2 as D (6 bases). In germline, CDR1 is SGHRS, CDR2 YFSETQ. V lost 0 bases to trimming and J lost 5 bases, with 11 bases between them. The CDR3 has 14 amino acids. Here the CDR3 DNA reads TGCGCCAGCAGCTTGGAAGGAGGGGTGGAGACCCAGTACTTC. Protein sequence: CASSLEGGVETQYF.

V is TRBV2 and J is TRBJ1-2; 8 bases align to TRBD1. CDR3 length equals 14 residues. Germline V gene lookup returns CDR1 SNHLY and CDR2 FYNNEI. J lost 1 base, V lost 8 bases, and 6 bases had no gene match. CDR3 residues: CASGGTGNNYGYTF. As DNA, the CDR3 is TGTGCCAGCGGGGGGACAGGCAATAACTATGGCTACACCTTC.